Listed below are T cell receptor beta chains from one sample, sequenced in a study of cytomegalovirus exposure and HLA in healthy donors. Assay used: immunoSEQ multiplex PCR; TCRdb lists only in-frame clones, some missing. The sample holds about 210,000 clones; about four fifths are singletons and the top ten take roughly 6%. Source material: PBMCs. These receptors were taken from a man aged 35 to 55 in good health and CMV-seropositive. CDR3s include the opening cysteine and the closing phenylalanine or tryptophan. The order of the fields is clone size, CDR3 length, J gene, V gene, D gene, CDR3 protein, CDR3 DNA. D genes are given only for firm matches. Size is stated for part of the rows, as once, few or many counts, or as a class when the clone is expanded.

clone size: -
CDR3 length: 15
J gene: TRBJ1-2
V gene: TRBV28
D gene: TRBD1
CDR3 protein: CASSLPQGLGYGYTF
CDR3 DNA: TGTGCCAGCAGTCTGCCACAGGGGTTGGGCTATGGCTACACCTTC

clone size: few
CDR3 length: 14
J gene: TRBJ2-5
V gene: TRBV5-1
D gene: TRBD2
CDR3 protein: CASSLYGRVETQYF
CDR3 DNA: TGCGCCAGCAGCTTGTACGGGAGGGTCGAGACCCAGTACTTC

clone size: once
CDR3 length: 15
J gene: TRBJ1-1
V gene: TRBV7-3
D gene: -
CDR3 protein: CASSLYPGSNTEAFF
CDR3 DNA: TGTGCCAGCAGCTTATATCCAGGATCGAACACTGAAGCTTTCTTT

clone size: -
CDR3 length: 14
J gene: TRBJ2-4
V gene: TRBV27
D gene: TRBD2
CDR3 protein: CASSTLAGGNIQYF
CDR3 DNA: TGTGCCAGCAGTACCCTAGCGGGGGGAAACATTCAGTACTTC

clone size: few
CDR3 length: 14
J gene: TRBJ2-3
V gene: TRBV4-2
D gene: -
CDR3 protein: CASSRLEEGDTQYF
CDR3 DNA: TGTGCCAGCAGCCGACTAGAGGAAGGAGATACGCAGTATTTT

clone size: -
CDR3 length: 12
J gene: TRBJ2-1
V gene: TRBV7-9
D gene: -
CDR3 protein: CASSLVGDEQFF
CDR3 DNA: TGTGCCAGCAGCTTAGTAGGAGATGAGCAGTTCTTC

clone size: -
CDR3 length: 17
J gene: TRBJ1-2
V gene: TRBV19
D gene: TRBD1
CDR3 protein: CASSKLTIPGQGYGYTF
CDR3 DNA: TGTGCCAGTAGTAAACTCACCATTCCGGGACAGGGATATGGCTACACCTTC

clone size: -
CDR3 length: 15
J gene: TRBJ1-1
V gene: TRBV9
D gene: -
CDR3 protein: CASSVEGRVGAGAFF
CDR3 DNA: TGTGCCAGCAGCGTAGAGGGCAGGGTGGGGGCCGGAGCTTTCTTT

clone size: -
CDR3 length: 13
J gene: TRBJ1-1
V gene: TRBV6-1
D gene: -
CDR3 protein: CASSELVGQEAFF
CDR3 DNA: TGTGCCAGCAGTGAATTGGTGGGACAAGAAGCTTTCTTT

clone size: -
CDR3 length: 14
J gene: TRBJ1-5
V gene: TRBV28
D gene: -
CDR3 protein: CASRGAMSNQPQHF
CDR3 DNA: TGTGCCAGCAGAGGGGCCATGAGCAATCAGCCCCAGCATTTT

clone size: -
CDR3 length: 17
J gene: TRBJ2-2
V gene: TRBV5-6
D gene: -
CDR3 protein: CASSLGAAGPATGELFF
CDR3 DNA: TGTGCCAGCAGCTTGGGGGCGGCGGGGCCGGCCACCGGGGAGCTGTTTTTT

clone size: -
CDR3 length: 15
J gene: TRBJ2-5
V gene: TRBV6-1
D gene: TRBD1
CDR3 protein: CASSSPWTGMETQYF
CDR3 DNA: TGTGCCAGCAGTTCCCCCTGGACAGGGATGGAGACCCAGTACTTC

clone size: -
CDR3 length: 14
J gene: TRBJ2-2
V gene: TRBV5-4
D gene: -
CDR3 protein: CASSLGVVGGELFF
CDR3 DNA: TGTGCCAGCAGTTTGGGAGTTGTTGGCGGGGAGCTGTTTTTT

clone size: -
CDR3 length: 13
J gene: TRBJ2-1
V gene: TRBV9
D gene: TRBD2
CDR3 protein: CASSVLAGVEQFF
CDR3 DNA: TGTGCCAGCAGCGTACTTGCGGGAGTTGAGCAGTTCTTC

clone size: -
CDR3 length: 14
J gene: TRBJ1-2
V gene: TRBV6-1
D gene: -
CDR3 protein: CASSDVGRDYGYTF
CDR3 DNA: TGTGCCAGCAGTGATGTGGGCAGGGACTATGGCTACACCTTC

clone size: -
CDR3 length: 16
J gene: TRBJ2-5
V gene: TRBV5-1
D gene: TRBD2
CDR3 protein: CASSLVASGSTETQYF
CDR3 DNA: TGCGCCAGCAGCTTGGTGGCCAGCGGGAGTACTGAGACCCAGTACTTC

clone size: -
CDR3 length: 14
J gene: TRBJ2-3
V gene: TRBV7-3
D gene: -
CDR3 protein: CASSLGRTTDTQYF
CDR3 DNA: TGTGCCAGCAGCTTAGGGAGGACCACAGATACGCAGTATTTT

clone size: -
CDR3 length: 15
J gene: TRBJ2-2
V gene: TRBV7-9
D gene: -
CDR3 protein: CASSLRQLNTGELFF
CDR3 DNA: TGTGCCAGCAGCTTGCGTCAATTGAACACCGGGGAGCTGTTTTTT

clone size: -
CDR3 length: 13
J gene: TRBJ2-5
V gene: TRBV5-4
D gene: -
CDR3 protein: CASSLLEGETQYF
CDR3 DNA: TGTGCCAGCAGCTTGCTGGAGGGAGAGACCCAGTACTTC

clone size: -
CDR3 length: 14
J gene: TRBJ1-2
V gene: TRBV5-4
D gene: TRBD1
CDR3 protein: CASSVNRGSYGYTF
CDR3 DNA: TGTGCCAGCAGCGTCAACAGGGGGAGCTATGGCTACACCTTC

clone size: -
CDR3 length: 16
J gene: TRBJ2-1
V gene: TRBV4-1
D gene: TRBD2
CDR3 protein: CASSQDGLAGHNEQFF
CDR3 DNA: TGCGCCAGCAGCCAAGACGGACTAGCGGGGCACAATGAGCAGTTCTTC

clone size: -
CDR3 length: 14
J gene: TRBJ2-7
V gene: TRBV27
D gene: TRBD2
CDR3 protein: CASSSTSGRVEQYF
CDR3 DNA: TGTGCCAGCAGTTCGACTAGCGGGAGGGTCGAGCAGTACTTC

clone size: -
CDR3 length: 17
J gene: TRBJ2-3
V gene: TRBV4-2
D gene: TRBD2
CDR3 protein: CASSQDPTSGITDTQYF
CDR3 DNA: TGTGCCAGCAGCCAAGACCCGACTAGCGGGATAACAGATACGCAGTATTTT